Below, one T cell receptor beta chain is given with its context. Antigen unknown. The data are from a study of T-cell memory formation after mild COVID-19. TCRdb independently ran MiXCR on the 5' RACE reads; one entry per CDR3 protein. This table holds a few hundred thousand distinct CDR3 sequences, 16% found once. Points from the study as a whole: Clones which contracted sat mainly in CM and EM if CD4+, and in EMRA if CD8+. Among clones contracting day 15 to 85, CD4/CD8 was balanced, whereas later expanders leaned CD4+.

The germline CDR1 and CDR2 sequences are KGHSH and LQKENI. The V end was cut by 10 bases, the J end by 3 bases, with 15 bases between. The CDR3 totals 13 residues. The sequence came from a man aged 18 to 35 who had mild COVID-19 (a few samples of this study predate the infection). Cell type and time point are not known. The sequencing sample was made of PBMCs or a T cell subset sorted from them (not recorded which). The chain carries TRBV18 and TRBJ1-1, with TRBD1 as a possible D gene (6 bases). CDR3 in DNA: TGTGCCAACGCCGAGGACAGACACACTGAAGCTTTCTTT. Translating gives CANAEDRHTEAFF.